These T cell receptor beta chains were read from a single sample in a study of blood T cell repertoires in COVID-19. Data came from immunoSEQ multiplex PCR; TCRdb stores just in-frame clones and leaves some out. The profile shows roughly 700,000 clones, just under 90% of them singletons. The sequenced sample was peripheral blood. The receptors stem from a woman aged 18-30 years with acute or convalescent COVID-19. CDR3s include the opening cysteine and the closing phenylalanine or tryptophan. D genes are given only for firm matches. Clone size appears in some rows only: once, few, many, or a class for an expanded clone.

-	TRBV3-1/TRBV3-2	TRBJ2-5	TRBD1	CASSALYQGAGKTQYF	TGTGCCAGCAGTGCCCTTTACCAGGGGGCAGGCAAGACCCAGTACTTC
-	TRBV2	TRBJ1-2	-	CASSGEANTQEVPLGGYTF	TGTGCCAGCAGTGGCGAAGCTAATACGCAGGAGGTCCCCTTGGGGGGCTACACCTTC
-	TRBV10-3	TRBJ1-3	-	CAILVYGEGSGNTIYF	TGTGCCATCTTGGTCTATGGGGAGGGCTCTGGAAACACCATATATTTT
once	TRBV10-3	TRBJ1-6	TRBD1	CAISDRDRDLGSPLHF	TGTGCCATCTCAGACCGGGACAGGGATTTAGGTTCACCCCTCCACTTT
-	TRBV7-9	TRBJ2-3	TRBD2	CASSFGLAGTDTQYF	TGTGCCAGCAGCTTCGGGCTAGCGGGCACAGATACGCAGTATTTT
-	TRBV28	TRBJ1-1	TRBD1	CASSSYRGLSTEAFF	TGTGCCAGCAGTTCTTACAGGGGGCTCAGCACTGAAGCTTTCTTT
-	TRBV5-1	TRBJ2-7	TRBD1	CASSLDHRGTYEQYF	TGCGCCAGCAGCTTGGATCACAGGGGGACCTACGAGCAGTACTTC
-	TRBV14	TRBJ2-3	TRBD1	CASSQRWGTESVSDTQYF	TGTGCCAGCAGCCAACGTTGGGGGACAGAAAGTGTTTCAGATACGCAGTATTTT
-	TRBV6-5	TRBJ1-5	-	CASSYGRNNQPQHF	TGTGCCAGCAGTTATGGCAGGAACAATCAGCCCCAGCATTTT
-	TRBV18	TRBJ1-2	TRBD1	CASSTLRDRGSNYGYTF	TGTGCCAGCTCAACACTCCGGGACAGAGGGAGTAACTATGGCTACACCTTC
once	TRBV5-1	TRBJ1-4	-	CASSLGGGSEKLFF	TGCGCCAGCAGCTTGGGCGGGGGGAGTGAAAAACTGTTTTTT
-	TRBV25-1	TRBJ2-3	TRBD1	CASRSGQASTDTQYF	TGTGCCAGCCGATCTGGACAGGCTAGCACAGATACGCAGTATTTT
-	TRBV6-5	TRBJ2-7	-	CASSRNRGGYEQYF	TGTGCCAGCAGCCGGAACAGGGGGGGCTACGAGCAGTACTTC
-	TRBV2	TRBJ1-6	-	CAGNIAGDSPLHF	TGTGCCGGAAATATCGCGGGTGATTCACCCCTCCACTTT
-	TRBV14	TRBJ2-3	TRBD1	CASSQEASGQGRGDTQYF	TGTGCCAGCAGCCAAGAGGCTTCGGGACAGGGTCGGGGAGATACGCAGTATTTT
-	TRBV6-5	TRBJ1-1	TRBD1	CASSYDKWTGRAFF	TGTGCCAGCAGTTACGATAAATGGACAGGGCGAGCTTTCTTT